The 23 T cell receptor beta chains listed next were all sequenced from one sample in a study of control samples from healthy donors and cancer patients. The data were produced by immunoSEQ multiplex PCR, yet TCRdb's version contains in-frame clones alone and is incomplete. Found here are roughly 45,000 clones, roughly nine tenths of them singletons; the top ten hold roughly 0.8%. Source material: PBMCs. These receptors all come from a man aged 25-45 years with colorectal cancer.

The rearrangement uses TRBV5-1 and TRBJ1-1, with D possibly TRBD1 on 5 matching bases. V lost 0 bases, J lost 4 bases, and 10 bases lay in between. Germline CDR1 and CDR2: SGHRS and YFSETQ. The CDR3 is 14 residues long. The CDR3 region is CASSLEGKGTEAFF. CDR3 nucleotides: TGCGCCAGCAGCTTGGAGGGGAAAGGCACTGAAGCTTTCTTT.

This clone was observed a handful of times. The V gene is TRBV11-2, the J gene TRBJ1-3, with no clear D. CDR1 SGHAT and CDR2 FQNNGV come from the germline V gene. Trimming removed 0 bases from V and 4 bases from J, with 7 bases in between. CDR3 size: 14 residues. The DNA of the CDR3 is TGTGCCAGCAGCTTAGAGGGATTCGGAAACACCATATATTTT. As protein: CASSLEGFGNTIYF.

The genes are TRBV18 and TRBJ1-1; possible D gene TRBD1, 5 bases. V was clipped by 1 base and J by 5 bases, with 5 bases between them. Germline-derived CDR1 and CDR2 are KGHSH and LQKENI. CDR3 length equals 12 residues. The DNA of the CDR3 is TGTGCCAGCTCACCACAGGGGACTGAAGCTTTCTTT. This encodes CASSPQGTEAFF.

In DNA form, the CDR3 reads TGCAGCGTTGATAGAGGGGGGGAGCAGTACTTC. It specifies CSVDRGGEQYF. The V and J genes are TRBV29-1 and TRBJ2-7; either TRBD1 or TRBD2 may supply D (6 bases each). The CDR3 sequence is 11 residues long. V was shortened by 3 bases and J by 7 bases, with 10 bases between the two germline ends. Germline lookup yields CDR1 SQVTM and CDR2 ANQGSEA.

This clone was picked up one time. The chain links TRBV18 to TRBJ1-1; weak D call: TRBD1 (5 bases). Looked up from germline, CDR1 is KGHSH and CDR2 is LQKENI. This CDR3 is built from 14 residues. The V and J ends lost 3 bases and 0 bases respectively, with 8 bases between them. CDR3 residues: CASSPSRVNTEAFF. In nucleotides, the CDR3 is TGTGCCAGCTCACCCTCCAGGGTGAACACTGAAGCTTTCTTT. The full variable domain, with the rest looked up from reference TRBV18 and TRBJ1-1, is NAGVMQNPRHLVRRRGQEARLRCSPMKGHSHVYWYRQLPEEGLKFMVYLQKENIIDESGMPKERFSAEFPKEGPSILRIQQVVRGDSAAYFCASSPSRVNTEAFFGQGTRLTVV.

This clone is medium-sized. Other DNA sequences in this specimen translate into the identical CDR3. The CDR3 is CASSKALARSYNSPLHF. In nucleotides, the CDR3 is TGTGCCAGCAGCAAAGCGCTCGCTCGCTCCTATAATTCACCCCTCCACTTT. The rearrangement links TRBV21-1 to TRBJ1-6. TRBV21-1 is labeled a pseudogene. The CDR3 has 17 amino acids.

This chain uses TRBV6-5 with TRBJ1-2; D possibly corresponds to TRBD1 (5 bases). With 6 bases removed from V and 6 bases from J, the gap between germline ends came to 17 bases. CDR1 MNHEY and CDR2 SVGAGI come from the germline V gene. The CDR3 contains 14 residues. The CDR3 spells CASSQQVTGHGYTF. As DNA, the CDR3 is TGTGCCAGCAGCCAACAGGTCACAGGACATGGCTACACCTTC.

Only a few counts were recorded for this clone. The J gene is TRBJ1-1, the V gene TRBV19; D remains ambiguous. The CDR3 loop spans 15 amino acids. Trimming stripped 8 bases from V and 0 bases from J, with 16 bases between. CDR1 and CDR2 from the germline V gene are LNHDA and SQIVND (reference sequence). The CDR3 DNA sequence: TGTGCCAGTGCTAGCTACGGGGTACTGAACACTGAAGCTTTCTTT. Protein: CASASYGVLNTEAFF.

V and J are TRBV7-9 and TRBJ2-7; 9 bases are shared with TRBD1. Trimming took 2 bases from V and 5 from J; bases not matched to a gene: 7. Germline CDR1 SEHNR, CDR2 FQNEAQ (reference sequence). The length of the CDR3 is 15 residues. CDR3 region: CASSLRTGVYDEQYF. The CDR3 DNA reads as TGTGCCAGCAGCTTAAGGACAGGGGTGTATGACGAGCAGTACTTC.

This rearrangement joins TRBV3-1 (or the pseudogene TRBV3-2) to TRBJ1-2; D remains unclear. V was clipped by 1 base and J by 2 bases, with 8 bases between them. The CDR3 contains 14 residues. The germline V gene encodes CDR1 LGHDT and CDR2 YNNKEL (reference sequence). The CDR3 DNA sequence: TGTGCCAGCAGCCAAGCAGGCATCAACTATGGCTACACCTTC. It is translated as CASSQAGINYGYTF.

V is TRBV10-3 and J is TRBJ1-5; D gene ambiguous. Per the germline V gene, CDR1 is ENHRY and CDR2 is SYGVKD. V gave up 3 bases and J gave up 4 bases, with 4 bases separating them. The CDR3 covers 12 residues. The DNA of the CDR3 is TGTGCCATCAGTGATACGAATCAGCCCCAGCATTTT. It yields the protein CAISDTNQPQHF.

The chain joins TRBV27 to TRBJ1-2, with D uncertain. The CDR3 is made up of 11 amino acids. Germline V gene data show CDR1 as MNHEY and CDR2 as SMNVEV (reference sequence). V gave up 4 bases and J gave up 4 bases, with 4 bases separating them. CDR3 nucleotides: TGTGCCAGCAGTTCCCCCTATGGCTACACCTTC. This sequence encodes CASSSPYGYTF.

V usage is TRBV7-2 and J usage is TRBJ1-1, with 7 nucleotides matching TRBD1. Trimming cost V 2 bases and J 0 bases; bases outside gene matches: 9. The CDR3 runs to 17 residues. Germline V CDR1 and CDR2: SGHTA, FQGNSA. This chain's CDR3 is CASSLKGQSLMNTEAFF. The CDR3, as DNA: TGTGCCAGCAGCTTAAAGGGACAGTCCCTCATGAACACTGAAGCTTTCTTT.

This sequence joins TRBV5-1 and TRBJ2-1; unclear D gene. The V and J ends lost 4 bases and 9 bases respectively, with 17 bases between them. Germline CDR1 is SGHRS and CDR2 is YFSETQ. This CDR3 is built from 14 residues. CDR3 sequence: CASSGISFRVEQFF. The CDR3 nucleotides are TGCGCCAGCAGCGGAATCTCTTTCCGGGTTGAGCAGTTCTTC.

This sequence joins TRBV2 and TRBJ1-1, with D maybe TRBD1 (5 bases). This CDR3 region has 12 residues. The V gene lost 8 bases and the J gene lost 3 bases, with 10 bases spanning the gap. Germline values: CDR1 SNHLY, CDR2 FYNNEI. CDR3 sequence (DNA): TGTGCCAGCGGGACGGACTACACTGAAGCTTTCTTT. Translation gives CASGTDYTEAFF. Variable domain in full (rest from reference TRBV2 and TRBJ1-1): EPEVTQTPSHQVTQMGQEVILRCVPISNHLYFYWYRQILGQKVEFLVSFYNNEISEKSEIFDDQFSVERPDGSNFTLKIRSTKLEDSAMYFCASGTDYTEAFFGQGTRLTVV.

This clone was found once. V is TRBV7-9 and J is TRBJ2-7, with D possibly called TRBD1 or TRBD2 (5 bases each). V was shortened by 7 bases and J by 2 bases, with 12 bases between the two germline ends. CDR1 and CDR2 (germline): SEHNR, FQNEAQ (reference sequence). This CDR3 is 13 amino acids long. This CDR3 reads CASMGTEPYEQYV. The CDR3 region has the DNA TGTGCCAGCATGGGGACGGAACCCTACGAGCAGTACGTC.

This sequence joins TRBV6-6 and TRBJ1-2; possible D gene TRBD1, 6 bases. Trimming removed 2 bases at V and 8 bases at J, with 15 bases between. CDR3 length equals 14 residues. Per germline, CDR1 MNHNY and CDR2 SVGAGI (reference sequence). The CDR3 DNA sequence: TGTGCCAGCAGTTACCCTGGACAGATGTGGGGCTACACCTTC. It specifies CASSYPGQMWGYTF.

The chain is built from TRBV30 and TRBJ1-3; no definite D call. CDR1 GTSNPN and CDR2 SVGIG come from the germline V gene (reference sequence). Trimming cost V 2 bases and J 0 bases, with 8 bases left between them. The CDR3 length is 14 residues. CDR3 DNA: TGTGCCTGGAGTCGGACGGGCTCTGGAAACACCATATATTTT. It encodes CAWSRTGSGNTIYF.

This clone was recorded once. V and J are TRBV4-1 and TRBJ2-7; no clear D gene. Germline V gene lookup returns CDR1 MGHRA and CDR2 YSYEKL. The CDR3 is 15 amino acids. V was trimmed by 1 base and J by 0 bases, leaving 10 bases between them. As DNA, the CDR3 is TGCGCCAGCAGCCAAGTTTTTGGGGTCTCCTACGAGCAGTACTTC. Its protein is CASSQVFGVSYEQYF.

The genes are TRBV13 and TRBJ1-2, with D tentatively TRBD1 (6 bases). The CDR3 consists of 15 residues. V was shortened by 4 bases and J by 4 bases, with 16 bases between the two germline ends. The V gene's germline CDR1 is PRHDT and CDR2 FYEKMQ (reference sequence). The CDR3 bases are TGTGCCAGCAGCTCCAGATTATCGGACAGCTATGGCTACACCTTC. It specifies CASSSRLSDSYGYTF.

This chain links TRBV6-2 or TRBV6-3 with TRBJ2-3; 8 bases line up with TRBD1. Germline assignment: CDR1 MNHEY and CDR2 SVGEGT. V lost 2 bases and J lost 4; bases outside the gene matches: 14. The CDR3 has 18 amino acids. The DNA for the CDR3 is TGTGCCAGCAGTTACGGAGCCCATAGGACAGGGTACGCAGATACGCAGTATTTT. Its protein product is CASSYGAHRTGYADTQYF.

This chain links TRBV7-2 with TRBJ1-5; D remains ambiguous. Trimming left V 1 base short and J 0 bases short, with 10 bases between. The CDR3 is 16 residues long. Germline CDR1 reads SGHTA; CDR2 reads FQGNSA. CDR3 region: CASSLESGYSNQPQHF. CDR3 DNA sequence: TGTGCCAGCAGCTTAGAATCTGGGTATAGCAATCAGCCCCAGCATTTT.

V and J are TRBV7-2 and TRBJ2-3, with 8 bases identical to TRBD2. Germline V gene sequence: CDR1 SGHTA, CDR2 FQGNSA. The V segment lost 4 bases and the J segment 1 base; nucleotides outside the gene matches: 1. There are 14 residues in the CDR3. CDR3 coding DNA: TGTGCCAGCAGCTCCGGGAGGGGCACAGATACGCAGTATTTT. Translation gives CASSSGRGTDTQYF.